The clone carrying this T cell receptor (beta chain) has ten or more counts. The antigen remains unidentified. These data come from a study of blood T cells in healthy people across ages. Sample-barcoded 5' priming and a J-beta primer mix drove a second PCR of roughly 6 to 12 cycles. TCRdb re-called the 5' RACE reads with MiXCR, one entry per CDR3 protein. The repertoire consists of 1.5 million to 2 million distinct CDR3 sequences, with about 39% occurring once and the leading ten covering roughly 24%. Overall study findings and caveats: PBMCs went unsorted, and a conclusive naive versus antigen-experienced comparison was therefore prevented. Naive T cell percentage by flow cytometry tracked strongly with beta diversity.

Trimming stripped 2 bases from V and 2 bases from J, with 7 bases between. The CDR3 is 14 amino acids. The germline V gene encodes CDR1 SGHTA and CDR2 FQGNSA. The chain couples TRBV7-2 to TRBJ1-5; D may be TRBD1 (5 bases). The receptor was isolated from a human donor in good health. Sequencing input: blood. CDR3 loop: CASSLPGRNQPQHF. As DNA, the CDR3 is TGTGCCAGCAGCTTACCGGGACGCAATCAGCCCCAGCATTTT.